This T cell receptor beta chain was obtained from a study of response to subunit inactivated influenza vaccine. Germline assignment: CDR1 SGHRS and CDR2 YFSETQ. The CDR3 extends over 15 amino acids. V lost 0 bases and J lost 10, with 17 bases in between. This clonotype was recorded at least ten times. TCRdb redid the calling of the RT-PCR reads with MiXCR, one entry per CDR3 protein. The table records a few hundred thousand distinct CDR3 sequences, approximately 15% of them present only once. The sequence came from a man aged 45 to 65 who received an inactivated influenza vaccine. The sample was PBMCs from blood, taken roughly 12 days after vaccination. V and J are TRBV5-1 and TRBJ2-1; the D is unclear. The DNA of the CDR3 is TGCGCCAGCAGCTTGGAGGGCGGTAGGAAGGGAGAGCAGTTCTTC. Its translation: CASSLEGGRKGEQFF. The entire variable domain, with the rest obtained from reference TRBV5-1 and TRBJ2-1, is as follows: KAGVTQTPRYLIKTRGQQVTLSCSPISGHRSVSWYQQTPGQGLQFLFEYFSETQRNKGNFPGRFSGRQFSNSRSEMNVSTLELGDSALYLCASSLEGGRKGEQFFGPGTRLTVL.